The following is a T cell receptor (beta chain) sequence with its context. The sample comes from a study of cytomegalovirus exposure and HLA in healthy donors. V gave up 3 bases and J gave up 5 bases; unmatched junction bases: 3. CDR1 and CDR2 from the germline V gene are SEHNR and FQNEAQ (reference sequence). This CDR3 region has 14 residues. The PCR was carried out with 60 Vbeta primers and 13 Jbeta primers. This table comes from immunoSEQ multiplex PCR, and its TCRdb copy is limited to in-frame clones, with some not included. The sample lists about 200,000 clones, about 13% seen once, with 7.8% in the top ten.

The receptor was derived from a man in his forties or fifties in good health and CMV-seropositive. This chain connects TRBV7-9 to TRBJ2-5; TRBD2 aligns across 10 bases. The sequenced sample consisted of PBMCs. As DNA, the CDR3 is TGTGCCAGCAGCTTTTTAGCGGGGGGTGAGACCCAGTACTTC. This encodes CASSFLAGGETQYF.